This T cell receptor beta chain was observed in a study of OX40 agonist ivuxolimab in advanced cancers. To note about this clone: Its specificity is unknown.

General observations from the study: Clones of CD4+ and CD8+ blood T cells grew by week 6 at doses of 0.1 to 3.0 mg/kg.

TCRdb's copy holds only in-frame clones and misses some; the assay was immunoSEQ multiplex PCR. The sample gives 74,000 or so clones, approximately 89% of which show up once; approximately 2.1% is in the top ten. Germline CDR1 is SGDLS and CDR2 is YYNGEE. CDR3 length equals 14 residues. The V gene lost 0 bases and the J gene lost 6 bases, with 10 bases spanning the gap. The V and J genes are TRBV9 and TRBJ2-1; D call uncertain. The sequencing here drew on CD4+ or CD8+ T cells sorted from blood, taken in a trial of the OX40 agonist ivuxolimab. This sequence originates from an adult with an advanced solid tumor such as melanoma, head and neck, liver or kidney cancer. The CDR3 DNA follows: TGTGCCAGCAGCGTAGAGGCTAGTGGCAATGAGCAGTTCTTC. It specifies CASSVEASGNEQFF.